This section outlines one TCR beta chain sequence together with its context. Generated by immunoSEQ multiplex PCR, the TCRdb table keeps only in-frame clones and is missing some. The table shows tens of thousands of clones, with under 90% occurring only once. This sample stems from a study of OX40 agonist ivuxolimab in advanced cancers. Germline V CDR1 and CDR2: LGHNA, YSLEER. The CDR3 spans 18 residues. V shed 4 bases and J 0 bases; nucleotides not matched to a gene: 11. Systemic immunosuppression or a history of autoimmune disease excluded patients. The receptor's source is an adult with an advanced solid tumor such as melanoma, head and neck, liver or kidney cancer. The source material was CD4+ or CD8+ T cells sorted from blood, sampled in a trial of the OX40 agonist ivuxolimab. The J gene is TRBJ2-2, the V gene TRBV4-3; TRBD1 matches at 7 bases. The CDR3, as DNA: TGCGCCAGCAGCCGACCTCCGGGACAGAAGACGAACACCGGGGAGCTGTTTTTT. Its translation is CASSRPPGQKTNTGELFF.